A selection of T cell receptor beta chains follows, all from one sample in a study of OX40 agonist ivuxolimab in advanced cancers. Profiling relied on immunoSEQ multiplex PCR, and the TCRdb table lists in-frame clones only, not all of them. The sample includes tens of thousands of clones, over 80% of them seen just once. Sequenced material: CD4+ or CD8+ T cells sorted from blood, taken in a trial of the OX40 agonist ivuxolimab. Receptors originate from an adult with an advanced solid tumor such as melanoma, head and neck, liver or kidney cancer. CDR3s include the opening cysteine and the closing phenylalanine or tryptophan. A D gene is named only where the DNA matches it firmly. Some rows have no size entry. The others give once, few or many, or a class for an expanded clone.

abundance: NA; len: 13; j_gene: TRBJ2-1; d_gene: NA; v_gene: TRBV10-3; CDR3aa: CAISESGVLEQFF; CDR3nt: TGTGCCATCAGTGAGTCAGGAGTCTTAGAGCAGTTCTTC
abundance: NA; len: 16; j_gene: TRBJ1-1; d_gene: NA; v_gene: TRBV27; CDR3aa: CASTSGPGRVNTEAFF; CDR3nt: TGTGCCAGTACTTCCGGACCGGGGCGGGTGAACACTGAAGCTTTCTTT
abundance: NA; len: 15; j_gene: TRBJ2-7; d_gene: TRBD1; v_gene: TRBV4-1; CDR3aa: CASRPQLDRPYEQYF; CDR3nt: TGCGCCAGCAGACCACAACTGGACAGGCCCTACGAGCAGTACTTC
abundance: NA; len: 17; j_gene: TRBJ1-1; d_gene: TRBD1; v_gene: TRBV7-2; CDR3aa: CASSARDSFRRLTEAFF; CDR3nt: TGTGCCAGCAGCGCGCGGGACAGTTTCCGTCGACTCACTGAAGCTTTCTTT
abundance: NA; len: 15; j_gene: TRBJ2-3; d_gene: TRBD2; v_gene: TRBV28; CDR3aa: CASSIGGSSADTQYF; CDR3nt: TGTGCCAGCAGTATTGGCGGGAGTTCAGCAGATACGCAGTATTTT
abundance: NA; len: 13; j_gene: TRBJ2-3; d_gene: NA; v_gene: TRBV19; CDR3aa: CASSPGRGDTQYF; CDR3nt: TGTGCCAGTAGTCCCGGGCGAGGTGATACGCAGTATTTT
abundance: NA; len: 16; j_gene: TRBJ2-7; d_gene: TRBD1; v_gene: TRBV7-3; CDR3aa: CASSPKGRTGAYEQYF; CDR3nt: TGTGCCAGCAGCCCAAAGGGACGGACAGGAGCCTACGAGCAGTACTTC
abundance: NA; len: 15; j_gene: TRBJ1-2; d_gene: TRBD1; v_gene: TRBV10-3; CDR3aa: CAIRKQIGQGDGYTF; CDR3nt: TGTGCCATCAGAAAGCAAATTGGACAGGGAGATGGCTACACCTTC
abundance: NA; len: 14; j_gene: TRBJ1-2; d_gene: NA; v_gene: TRBV7-9; CDR3aa: CASTPGRRGYGYTF; CDR3nt: TGTGCCAGCACCCCGGGCAGGAGGGGCTATGGCTACACCTTC
abundance: few; len: 16; j_gene: TRBJ2-7; d_gene: TRBD2; v_gene: TRBV4-2; CDR3aa: CASSPHSAGGPYEQYF; CDR3nt: TGTGCCAGCAGCCCCCACTCAGCGGGAGGGCCGTACGAGCAGTACTTC
abundance: NA; len: 17; j_gene: TRBJ2-3; d_gene: TRBD2; v_gene: TRBV25-1; CDR3aa: CASSESGGSGFTDTQYF; CDR3nt: TGTGCCAGCAGTGAATCGGGAGGTAGCGGGTTCACAGATACGCAGTATTTT
abundance: NA; len: 16; j_gene: TRBJ2-1; d_gene: NA; v_gene: TRBV6-5; CDR3aa: CASSYGSYSSYNEQFF; CDR3nt: TGTGCCAGCAGTTACGGGTCTTATAGCTCCTACAATGAGCAGTTCTTC
abundance: NA; len: 16; j_gene: TRBJ2-3; d_gene: TRBD2; v_gene: TRBV11-1; CDR3aa: CASSPRLAASTDTQYF; CDR3nt: TGTGCCAGCAGCCCACGACTAGCGGCTAGCACAGATACGCAGTATTTT
abundance: NA; len: 15; j_gene: TRBJ2-5; d_gene: TRBD2; v_gene: TRBV7-9; CDR3aa: CASSYGTSDQETQYF; CDR3nt: TGTGCCAGCAGCTACGGGACTAGCGACCAAGAGACCCAGTACTTC
abundance: NA; len: 11; j_gene: TRBJ2-7; d_gene: NA; v_gene: TRBV20-1; CDR3aa: CSATTTSEQYF; CDR3nt: TGCAGTGCGACGACGACCTCCGAGCAGTACTTC
abundance: once; len: 14; j_gene: TRBJ1-3; d_gene: NA; v_gene: TRBV6-6; CDR3aa: CASSLGTTGNTIYF; CDR3nt: TGTGCCAGCAGTCTCGGGACCACTGGAAACACCATATATTTT
abundance: NA; len: 14; j_gene: TRBJ2-7; d_gene: TRBD1; v_gene: TRBV6-1; CDR3aa: CASRGTGGSYEQYF; CDR3nt: TGTGCCAGCAGGGGGACAGGGGGCTCCTACGAGCAGTACTTC
abundance: NA; len: 15; j_gene: TRBJ2-7; d_gene: NA; v_gene: TRBV7-3; CDR3aa: CASSRSVGSNYEQYF; CDR3nt: TGTGCCAGCAGCCGCTCGGTAGGGTCGAACTACGAGCAGTACTTC
abundance: NA; len: 13; j_gene: TRBJ2-1; d_gene: NA; v_gene: TRBV7-9; CDR3aa: CASSLGDYNEQFF; CDR3nt: TGTGCCAGCAGCTTAGGCGATTACAATGAGCAGTTCTTC
abundance: NA; len: 16; j_gene: TRBJ2-7; d_gene: NA; v_gene: TRBV6-5; CDR3aa: CASSSRGAASSYEQYF; CDR3nt: TGTGCCAGCAGTTCGAGGGGGGCGGCAAGCTCCTACGAGCAGTACTTC
abundance: NA; len: 14; j_gene: TRBJ1-6; d_gene: NA; v_gene: TRBV5-1; CDR3aa: CASSLEVLEDPLHF; CDR3nt: TGCGCCAGCAGCTTGGAGGTCTTGGAAGACCCCCTCCACTTT
abundance: NA; len: 15; j_gene: TRBJ1-1; d_gene: NA; v_gene: TRBV13; CDR3aa: CASSFAGLGRAEAFF; CDR3nt: TGTGCCAGCAGCTTTGCAGGTTTAGGGAGGGCTGAAGCTTTCTTT
abundance: NA; len: 16; j_gene: TRBJ1-2; d_gene: TRBD1; v_gene: TRBV7-2; CDR3aa: CASSSLDREYRYGYTF; CDR3nt: TGTGCCAGCAGCTCCCTGGACAGGGAATATCGGTATGGCTACACCTTC
abundance: NA; len: 18; j_gene: TRBJ1-5; d_gene: NA; v_gene: TRBV28; CDR3aa: CASSFGRAHGLGNQPQHF; CDR3nt: TGTGCCAGCAGTTTCGGCAGGGCGCACGGGTTGGGCAATCAGCCCCAGCATTTT
abundance: NA; len: 15; j_gene: TRBJ1-1; d_gene: TRBD1; v_gene: TRBV6-5; CDR3aa: CASIDQGTGNTEAFF; CDR3nt: TGTGCCAGCATCGACCAGGGGACAGGGAACACTGAAGCTTTCTTT
abundance: NA; len: 17; j_gene: TRBJ2-6; d_gene: TRBD1; v_gene: TRBV11-3; CDR3aa: CASTNPGQGSGANVLTF; CDR3nt: TGTGCCAGCACCAACCCGGGACAGGGTTCTGGGGCCAACGTCCTGACTTTC
abundance: NA; len: 14; j_gene: TRBJ2-2; d_gene: NA; v_gene: TRBV6-4; CDR3aa: CASSEGLDTGELFF; CDR3nt: TGTGCCAGCAGTGAGGGCCTAGACACCGGGGAGCTGTTTTTT
abundance: NA; len: 13; j_gene: TRBJ2-3; d_gene: NA; v_gene: TRBV19; CDR3aa: CASSQGITDTQYF; CDR3nt: TGTGCCAGTAGTCAGGGTATCACAGATACGCAGTATTTT
abundance: once; len: 14; j_gene: TRBJ1-1; d_gene: NA; v_gene: TRBV28; CDR3aa: CASRPQGQNTEAFF; CDR3nt: TGTGCCAGCAGGCCCCAGGGTCAGAACACTGAAGCTTTCTTT
abundance: NA; len: 14; j_gene: TRBJ2-4; d_gene: NA; v_gene: TRBV2; CDR3aa: CASSALTTKNIQYF; CDR3nt: TGTGCCAGCAGCGCCCTCACCACCAAAAACATTCAGTACTTC
abundance: NA; len: 15; j_gene: TRBJ1-1; d_gene: TRBD1; v_gene: TRBV29-1; CDR3aa: CSVEGGQGARTEAFF; CDR3nt: TGCAGCGTTGAAGGGGGACAGGGGGCGCGGACTGAAGCTTTCTTT